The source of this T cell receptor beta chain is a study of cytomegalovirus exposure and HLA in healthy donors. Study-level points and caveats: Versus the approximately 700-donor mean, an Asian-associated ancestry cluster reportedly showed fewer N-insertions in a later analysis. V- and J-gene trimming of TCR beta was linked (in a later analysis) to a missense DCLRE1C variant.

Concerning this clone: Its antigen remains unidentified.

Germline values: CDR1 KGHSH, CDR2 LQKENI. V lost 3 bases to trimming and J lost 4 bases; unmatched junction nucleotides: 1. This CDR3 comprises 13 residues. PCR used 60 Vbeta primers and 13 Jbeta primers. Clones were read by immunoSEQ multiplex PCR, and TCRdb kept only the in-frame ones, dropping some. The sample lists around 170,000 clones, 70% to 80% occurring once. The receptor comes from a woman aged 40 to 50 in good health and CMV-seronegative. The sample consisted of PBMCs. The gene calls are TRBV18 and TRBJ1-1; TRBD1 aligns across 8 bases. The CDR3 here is CASSPGQGTEAFF. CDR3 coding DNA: TGTGCCAGCTCACCTGGACAGGGCACTGAAGCTTTCTTT.